Here is one TCR beta chain with its context. The data originate from a study of T cells after posttransplantation cyclophosphamide. The protocol was immunoSEQ multiplex PCR, while the TCRdb copy is restricted to in-frame clones and leaves out a portion. The sample contains tens of thousands of clones, 90% of which appear only once. This CDR3 spans 15 amino acids. V lost 0 bases, J lost 2 bases, and 11 bases lay in between. From germline, CDR1 is SGHKS and CDR2 YYEKEE (reference sequence). Treatment was busulfan-fludarabine conditioning, a marrow graft, and cyclophosphamide on days +3 and +4. Sequencing was performed on PBMCs, taken around 60 days after allogeneic stem cell transplant with posttransplant cyclophosphamide. This TCR came from a male patient between 55 and 70 years old who received an allogeneic stem cell transplant from a related donor and was CMV-positive. Some T cells here may be from the graft donor. The V and J genes are TRBV5-5 and TRBJ1-2, with a tentative D call TRBD1 (5 bases). The CDR3, as DNA: TGTGCCAGCAGCTTGGGGGCACAGGAAAACTATGGCTACACCTTC. Protein product: CASSLGAQENYGYTF.